The 2 T cell receptor beta chains below were found in one sample sequenced in a study of T cell responses to AZD1222 COVID-19 vaccine. Libraries were prepared by immunoSEQ multiplex PCR; TCRdb keeps only in-frame clonotypes and omits some of them. This sample has approximately 200,000 clones, with almost 95% found just once. Sample: peripheral blood, taken on day 0 of AZD1222 vaccination. These receptors originate from an adult in good health.

The chain combines TRBV24-1 with TRBJ1-1; D is ambiguous. CDR3 length: 13 amino acids. Trimming removed 4 bases from V and 0 bases from J, with 5 bases in between. Germline CDR1 and CDR2: KGHDR and SFDVKD. The CDR3: CATSDGMNTEAFF. In nucleotides, the CDR3 is TGTGCCACCAGTGACGGGATGAACACTGAAGCTTTCTTT.

The J gene is TRBJ1-6, the V gene TRBV9; D is unclear. CDR3 length: 15 residues. Between the trimmed V and J ends, which lost 4 bases and 8 bases, there was a span of 16 bases. CDR1 and CDR2 from the germline V gene are SGDLS and YYNGEE. CDR3 sequence reads: CASSYTPRSDSPLHF. The CDR3 coding sequence is TGTGCCAGCAGCTACACCCCCAGGTCGGATTCACCCCTCCACTTT.